This T cell receptor (beta chain) is drawn from a study of blood T cell repertoires in COVID-19. In the authors' methods: Nucleated cell number was recorded as an estimate derived from reference gene primer amplification. Libraries were prepared by immunoSEQ multiplex PCR; TCRdb keeps only in-frame clonotypes and omits some of them. The DNA was the basis for D and trimming; V, J and clone size are from that table. The sample has some 97,000 clones, 80% to 95% seen once; the top ten hold about 2.2%. Specimen: peripheral blood. The TCR sequence derives from a man aged 45 to 65 with active COVID-19.

The CDR3 DNA is TGTGCCAGCAGCGACAGCCTCTCCTACAATGAGCAGTTCTTC. This encodes CASSDSLSYNEQFF. The chain employs TRBV7-9 and TRBJ2-1; D perhaps matches TRBD1 (5 bases). Germline CDR1 reads SEHNR; CDR2 reads FQNEAQ (reference sequence). The CDR3 spans 14 residues. V dropped 5 bases and J dropped 0 bases, with 8 bases sitting between them.